These T cell receptor beta chains were read from a single sample in a study of breast tumors, draining lymph nodes, adjacent tissues. TCRdb fed the multiplex PCR reads into MiXCR, producing one record per CDR3 protein. The data contain under 15,000 distinct CDR3 sequences, about 37% of them singletons. Sequenced input: breast tumor tissue. These receptors were obtained from a female donor with breast cancer. Some clones in this sample may be carry-over from other donors' samples. Both conserved end residues are part of each CDR3. Each record gives: J gene, V gene, D gene, clone size, CDR3 DNA, CDR3 protein. The D gene is left open where the match is weak. Expanded clones get a size class; other rows say once, few or many, or leave the size out.

J gene: TRBJ2-5; V gene: TRBV7-3; D gene: NA; clone size: NA; CDR3 DNA: TGTGCCAGCGGCTCTCCCCCGACCCAGACCCAGTACTTC; CDR3 protein: CASGSPPTQTQYF
J gene: TRBJ2-5; V gene: TRBV2; D gene: NA; clone size: medium-sized; CDR3 DNA: TGTGCCAGCAGTGAAGATAGGCAGGGAAAAGAGACCCAGTACTTC; CDR3 protein: CASSEDRQGKETQYF
J gene: TRBJ1-4; V gene: TRBV20-1; D gene: NA; clone size: NA; CDR3 DNA: TGCAGTGCTTGGACGACAGAAAAACTGTTTTTT; CDR3 protein: CSAWTTEKLFF
J gene: TRBJ2-7; V gene: TRBV7-2; D gene: NA; clone size: medium-sized; CDR3 DNA: TGTGCCAGCAGCTTGGGCGTGACATACGAGCAGTACTTC; CDR3 protein: CASSLGVTYEQYF
J gene: TRBJ1-6; V gene: TRBV5-1; D gene: NA; clone size: medium-sized; CDR3 DNA: TGCGCCAGCAGCTTGTCTTTTGGCCAGGGAAATTCACCCCTCCACTTT; CDR3 protein: CASSLSFGQGNSPLHF
J gene: TRBJ2-1; V gene: TRBV27; D gene: NA; clone size: many; CDR3 DNA: TGTGCCAGCAGTTTATCTCCCCGGGTGGGACTTTCCTATGAGCAGTTCTTC; CDR3 protein: CASSLSPRVGLSYEQFF
J gene: TRBJ1-6; V gene: TRBV2; D gene: NA; clone size: medium-sized; CDR3 DNA: TGTGCCAGCAGCCTGACAGGTTTGACAGCCTCGTATAATTCACCCCTCCACTTT; CDR3 protein: CASSLTGLTASYNSPLHF
J gene: TRBJ1-1; V gene: TRBV5-1; D gene: NA; clone size: few; CDR3 DNA: TGCGCCAGCAGCCTAGTGACAGGATGGAACACTGAAGCTTTCTTT; CDR3 protein: CASSLVTGWNTEAFF
J gene: TRBJ1-6; V gene: TRBV20-1; D gene: NA; clone size: large; CDR3 DNA: TGCAGTGCGACGACACAGTATTCACCCCTCCACTTT; CDR3 protein: CSATTQYSPLHF
J gene: TRBJ2-3; V gene: TRBV19; D gene: NA; clone size: NA; CDR3 DNA: TGTGCCAGTAGGAAAAACACGCCCCTTAGCGGAGGAGTTGGAGCAGATACGCAGTATTTT; CDR3 protein: CASRKNTPLSGGVGADTQYF
J gene: TRBJ2-1; V gene: TRBV20-1; D gene: TRBD2; clone size: NA; CDR3 DNA: TGCAGTGCTAGATCTAGCGGGACCCATCAGTTCTTC; CDR3 protein: CSARSSGTHQFF
J gene: TRBJ1-1; V gene: TRBV9; D gene: NA; clone size: NA; CDR3 DNA: TGTGCCAGCAGCCCCAGGGGAAGAAACACTGAAGCTTTCTTT; CDR3 protein: CASSPRGRNTEAFF
J gene: TRBJ1-4; V gene: TRBV5-6; D gene: NA; clone size: many; CDR3 DNA: TGTGCCAGCAGCTTGGAGGGTTTGGGCGAAAAACTGTTTTTT; CDR3 protein: CASSLEGLGEKLFF
J gene: TRBJ2-7; V gene: TRBV12-3/TRBV12-4; D gene: NA; clone size: NA; CDR3 DNA: TGTGCCAGCAGTCCTGGTCGGACCAGCGGGCCCAATTCCTACGAGCAGTACTTC; CDR3 protein: CASSPGRTSGPNSYEQYF
J gene: TRBJ2-3; V gene: TRBV7-3; D gene: NA; clone size: medium-sized; CDR3 DNA: TGTGCCAGCAGCTTAGACCTGGCGGCAGATACGCAGTATTTT; CDR3 protein: CASSLDLAADTQYF
J gene: TRBJ2-3; V gene: TRBV18; D gene: NA; clone size: many; CDR3 DNA: TGTGCCAGCTCACCTAGGGGTTTCACAGATACGCAGTATTTT; CDR3 protein: CASSPRGFTDTQYF
J gene: TRBJ2-1; V gene: TRBV24-1; D gene: TRBD2; clone size: many; CDR3 DNA: TGTGCCACCAGTGATGTAACTAGCGGGAGGCAGAATGAGCAGTTCTTC; CDR3 protein: CATSDVTSGRQNEQFF
J gene: TRBJ2-7; V gene: TRBV12-3/TRBV12-4; D gene: TRBD1; clone size: NA; CDR3 DNA: TGTGCCAGCAGTATTGGGACAGGGGGCTACGAGCAGTACTTC; CDR3 protein: CASSIGTGGYEQYF
J gene: TRBJ2-1; V gene: TRBV20-1; D gene: NA; clone size: many; CDR3 DNA: TGCAGTGCTAGTCAGCCGAACTCCTACAATGAGCAGTTCTTC; CDR3 protein: CSASQPNSYNEQFF
J gene: TRBJ1-4; V gene: TRBV5-1; D gene: TRBD1; clone size: medium-sized; CDR3 DNA: TGCGCCAGCAGCCCGGTCGGGCAGGGGGGTGAAAAACTGTTTTTT; CDR3 protein: CASSPVGQGGEKLFF
J gene: TRBJ2-7; V gene: TRBV20-1; D gene: TRBD2; clone size: NA; CDR3 DNA: TGCAGTGCTAGATCGGGACTAGCGGGTACCTACGAGCAGTACTTC; CDR3 protein: CSARSGLAGTYEQYF
J gene: TRBJ2-7; V gene: TRBV18; D gene: NA; clone size: many; CDR3 DNA: TGTGCCAGCTCACCCGGGTCTACCGAGGACGAGCAGTACTTC; CDR3 protein: CASSPGSTEDEQYF
J gene: TRBJ2-7; V gene: TRBV10-2; D gene: TRBD2; clone size: medium-sized; CDR3 DNA: TGCGCCACCAGCCTTCTAGCGGGGGGCTTCGGCGAGCAGTACTTC; CDR3 protein: CATSLLAGGFGEQYF
J gene: TRBJ2-5; V gene: TRBV5-1; D gene: NA; clone size: many; CDR3 DNA: TGCGCCAGCACTTACGGACAGACGCAAGAGACCCAGTACTTC; CDR3 protein: CASTYGQTQETQYF
J gene: TRBJ2-6; V gene: TRBV30; D gene: NA; clone size: many; CDR3 DNA: TGTGCCTGGAGTGTGGGTACCGGGGGGGCCAACGTCCTGACTTTC; CDR3 protein: CAWSVGTGGANVLTF
J gene: TRBJ1-1; V gene: TRBV19; D gene: TRBD1; clone size: many; CDR3 DNA: TGTGCCAGTAGTTTGGGACAGGGGCGCATGAACACTGAAGCTTTCTTT; CDR3 protein: CASSLGQGRMNTEAFF
J gene: TRBJ2-4; V gene: TRBV6-5; D gene: NA; clone size: many; CDR3 DNA: TGTGCCAGCACCCCTAGCTGGGGGAACATTCAGTACTTC; CDR3 protein: CASTPSWGNIQYF
J gene: TRBJ2-5; V gene: TRBV28; D gene: TRBD2; clone size: many; CDR3 DNA: TGTGCCAGCAGCTCGGGACTAGCGGGAGTGCGGCCTGTTTTC; CDR3 protein: CASSSGLAGVRPVF
J gene: TRBJ2-5; V gene: TRBV19; D gene: TRBD2; clone size: NA; CDR3 DNA: TGTGCCAGTAGTATTTATACCGGGACTAGCGGGGTGGAGACCCAGTACTTC; CDR3 protein: CASSIYTGTSGVETQYF
J gene: TRBJ1-2; V gene: TRBV4-3; D gene: NA; clone size: NA; CDR3 DNA: TGCGCCAGCAGCCAAGATTTTCCCACAGCTAACTATGGCTACACCTTC; CDR3 protein: CASSQDFPTANYGYTF
J gene: TRBJ2-4; V gene: TRBV24-1; D gene: TRBD1; clone size: many; CDR3 DNA: TGTGCCACCAGCCACGCATGGGACAGGGGGCATTTGGCCAAAAACATTCAGTACTTC; CDR3 protein: CATSHAWDRGHLAKNIQYF
J gene: TRBJ1-5; V gene: TRBV20-1; D gene: NA; clone size: many; CDR3 DNA: TGCAGTGCTAGAGGGACAAAATATAGCAATCAGCCCCAGCATTTT; CDR3 protein: CSARGTKYSNQPQHF
J gene: TRBJ2-1; V gene: TRBV15; D gene: TRBD2; clone size: NA; CDR3 DNA: TGTGCCACCAGCATCACTCGACTAGCGGCCTCCTACAATGAGCAGTTCTTC; CDR3 protein: CATSITRLAASYNEQFF
J gene: TRBJ2-4; V gene: TRBV2; D gene: TRBD1; clone size: NA; CDR3 DNA: TGTGCCAGCAGTGAAGAGGGGACAGGGTGGAGCGTAGCCAAAAACATTCAGTACTTC; CDR3 protein: CASSEEGTGWSVAKNIQYF
J gene: TRBJ1-3; V gene: TRBV20-1; D gene: NA; clone size: NA; CDR3 DNA: TGCAGTACGGGAGACGGGCACTGTGGAAACACCATATATTTT; CDR3 protein: CSTGDGHCGNTIYF
J gene: TRBJ2-7; V gene: TRBV15; D gene: NA; clone size: NA; CDR3 DNA: TGTGCCACCAGCATCGGTGGCTCCTACGAGCAGTACTTC; CDR3 protein: CATSIGGSYEQYF
J gene: TRBJ1-4; V gene: TRBV15; D gene: NA; clone size: many; CDR3 DNA: TGTGCCACCAGCGGCGGAGGAGAGGATTTGCGGGATAATGAAAAACTGTTTTTT; CDR3 protein: CATSGGGEDLRDNEKLFF
J gene: TRBJ1-2; V gene: TRBV29-1; D gene: TRBD1; clone size: NA; CDR3 DNA: TGCAGCGTTGGGGACAGCATGCGAAACTATGGCTACACCTTC; CDR3 protein: CSVGDSMRNYGYTF
J gene: TRBJ2-2; V gene: TRBV2; D gene: NA; clone size: medium-sized; CDR3 DNA: TGTGCCAGCAGCCAGGGTACCGGGGAGCTGTTTTTT; CDR3 protein: CASSQGTGELFF
J gene: TRBJ1-5; V gene: TRBV29-1; D gene: TRBD1; clone size: NA; CDR3 DNA: TGCAGCGTTGAAGAAACAGGGGGCAATCAGCCCCAGCATTTT; CDR3 protein: CSVEETGGNQPQHF
J gene: TRBJ2-5; V gene: TRBV7-8; D gene: TRBD2; clone size: many; CDR3 DNA: TGTGCCAGCAGCAGAAGCGGGGGGATTCAAGAGACCCAGTACTTC; CDR3 protein: CASSRSGGIQETQYF
J gene: TRBJ2-1; V gene: TRBV4-1; D gene: TRBD2; clone size: many; CDR3 DNA: TGCGCCAGCAGCCAAGCCACCCCCCTAGCGGGAGCCTTCTACAATGAGCAGTTCTTC; CDR3 protein: CASSQATPLAGAFYNEQFF
J gene: TRBJ2-3; V gene: TRBV6-1; D gene: TRBD2; clone size: many; CDR3 DNA: TGTGCCAGCGCCCCGTTAGCGGGGAACACAGATACGCAGTATTTT; CDR3 protein: CASAPLAGNTDTQYF
J gene: TRBJ1-2; V gene: TRBV19; D gene: NA; clone size: NA; CDR3 DNA: TGTGCCAGTAGCTACAGAAACTATGGCTACACCTTC; CDR3 protein: CASSYRNYGYTF
J gene: TRBJ2-1; V gene: TRBV29-1; D gene: NA; clone size: medium-sized; CDR3 DNA: TGCAGCGTTGAAGCAGGAGACAGGAGCTCCTACAATGAGCAGTTCTTC; CDR3 protein: CSVEAGDRSSYNEQFF
J gene: TRBJ2-5; V gene: TRBV24-1; D gene: NA; clone size: many; CDR3 DNA: TGTGCCACCAGGGACAACCAAGAGACCCAGTACTTC; CDR3 protein: CATRDNQETQYF
J gene: TRBJ1-2; V gene: TRBV6-6; D gene: NA; clone size: medium-sized; CDR3 DNA: TGTGCCAGCGGAGGGATTTCTAACTATGGCTACACCTTC; CDR3 protein: CASGGISNYGYTF
J gene: TRBJ2-7; V gene: TRBV2; D gene: TRBD1; clone size: many; CDR3 DNA: TGTGCCAGCAGGAGGACAGGGGGGGTCCACGAGCAGTACTTC; CDR3 protein: CASRRTGGVHEQYF
J gene: TRBJ2-1; V gene: TRBV2; D gene: NA; clone size: many; CDR3 DNA: TGTGCCAGCAGTGCTGTCAATGAGCAGTTCTTC; CDR3 protein: CASSAVNEQFF
J gene: TRBJ2-7; V gene: TRBV3-1; D gene: NA; clone size: many; CDR3 DNA: TGTGCCAGCAGCCAGGGCGGGGCCCTCTCCTACGAGCAGTACTTC; CDR3 protein: CASSQGGALSYEQYF
J gene: TRBJ2-2; V gene: TRBV10-3; D gene: TRBD2; clone size: NA; CDR3 DNA: TGTGCCATCAGCGAGTCGGGAGGGAGGGAAACCGGGGAGCTGCTTTTT; CDR3 protein: CAISESGGRETGELLF
J gene: TRBJ1-5; V gene: TRBV12-3/TRBV12-4; D gene: NA; clone size: many; CDR3 DNA: TGTGCCAGCAGTTTAGGAGGATCTAATCAGCCCCAGCATTTT; CDR3 protein: CASSLGGSNQPQHF
J gene: TRBJ1-6; V gene: TRBV20-1; D gene: TRBD1; clone size: NA; CDR3 DNA: TGCAGTGCGACGACAGGGAACTATAATTCACCCCTCCACTTT; CDR3 protein: CSATTGNYNSPLHF
J gene: TRBJ2-1; V gene: TRBV20-1; D gene: TRBD2; clone size: NA; CDR3 DNA: TGCAGTAGCCGGGGGGGCACCTACAATGAGCAGTTCTTC; CDR3 protein: CSSRGGTYNEQFF
J gene: TRBJ2-3; V gene: TRBV6-5; D gene: NA; clone size: NA; CDR3 DNA: TGTGCCAGCAGTTACTCGGGGCCAGATACGCAGTATTTT; CDR3 protein: CASSYSGPDTQYF
J gene: TRBJ2-5; V gene: TRBV2; D gene: TRBD2; clone size: many; CDR3 DNA: TGTGCCAGCAGTGAGCCAAGCGGGGGCCAAGAGACCCAGTACTTC; CDR3 protein: CASSEPSGGQETQYF
J gene: TRBJ2-2; V gene: TRBV3-1; D gene: NA; clone size: many; CDR3 DNA: TGTGCCAGCAGCCAAGGGGTCTCCGGGGAGCTGTTTTTT; CDR3 protein: CASSQGVSGELFF
J gene: TRBJ2-2; V gene: TRBV5-1; D gene: TRBD1; clone size: many; CDR3 DNA: TGCGCCAGCAGCTTGGCAGGGGGCGCGAGGGAGCTGTTTTTT; CDR3 protein: CASSLAGGARELFF